These 29 T cell receptor beta chains were sequenced from one sample in a study of T cells after yellow fever vaccination. TCRdb re-called the 5' RACE reads with MiXCR, one entry per CDR3 protein. The sample has hundreds of thousands of distinct CDR3 sequences; roughly an eighth are singletons. This sample comprised PBMCs, obtained on the day of the yellow fever booster vaccination. The receptors were sampled from a man aged 25-40 years who received the YFV17D yellow fever vaccine.

The rearrangement links TRBV11-1 to TRBJ2-1; 8 bases agree with TRBD2. CDR3 length: 19 amino acids. Germline V gene sequence: CDR1 SGHAT, CDR2 FQDESV (reference sequence). V was clipped by 7 bases and J by 0 bases; unmatched bases: 17. The CDR3 coding sequence is TGTGCCAGCACCCCTTCGGGGGGGAGGCTTTTTAGCTCCTACAATGAGCAGTTCTTC. It codes for CASTPSGGRLFSSYNEQFF.

The CDR3 loop is CASSKTRSDEQFF. In nucleotides, the CDR3 is TGTGCCAGCAGCAAGACTAGGAGCGATGAGCAGTTCTTC. V is TRBV7-2 and J is TRBJ2-1; perhaps TRBD2 as D (6 bases). V lost 5 bases and J 8 bases, leaving 13 bases between the germline ends. The germline V gene has CDR1 SGHTA and CDR2 FQGNSA. This CDR3 comprises 13 residues.

This clonotype has more than one count but fewer than ten. This rearrangement joins TRBV20-1 to TRBJ2-3, with 8 bases fitting TRBD2. V dropped 7 bases and J dropped 4; count of bases not matched to a gene: 4. CDR3 length equals 12 residues. The germline CDR1 and CDR2 sequences are DFQATT and SNEGSKA (reference sequence). CDR3 protein: CSVKTSADTQYF. The CDR3, as DNA: TGCAGTGTTAAGACTAGCGCAGATACGCAGTATTTT.

This clonotype was recorded a few times. The chain carries TRBV30 and TRBJ2-3; 9 bases are a match to TRBD2. The V and J ends lost 2 bases and 4 bases, in that order; junction bases with no gene match: 7. In germline, CDR1 is GTSNPN, CDR2 SVGIG (reference sequence). The CDR3 loop spans 15 amino acids. CDR3 in DNA: TGTGCCTGGAGTACGGCGGGAGGGCCCTCAGATACGCAGTATTTT. Its protein is CAWSTAGGPSDTQYF.

Written as DNA, the CDR3 is TGTGCCAGCAGCGAGAACACAGATACGCAGTATTTT. Protein product: CASSENTDTQYF. This chain uses TRBV7-2 with TRBJ2-3; D is uncertain. This CDR3 contains 12 residues. V lost 5 bases to trimming and J lost 2 bases, with 5 bases between them. CDR1 is SGHTA and CDR2 is FQGNSA in the germline V gene.

The J gene is TRBJ2-1, the V gene TRBV9, with TRBD2 matching over 7 bases. CDR1 is SGDLS and CDR2 is YYNGEE in the germline V gene. The V and J ends lost 4 bases and 1 base, in that order; junction bases with no gene match: 11. CDR3 size: 17 residues. CDR3 nucleotide sequence: TGTGCCAGCAGCCCTAGGGAGGGAGGGGTATCCTACAATGAGCAGTTCTTC. Translating it yields CASSPREGGVSYNEQFF.

The rearrangement joins TRBV27 to TRBJ2-4, with 9 nucleotides matching TRBD2. CDR3 length: 18 residues. The trim removed 7 bases at V and 0 bases at J, leaving 13 bases unmatched. Germline V gene lookup returns CDR1 MNHEY and CDR2 SMNVEV (reference sequence). For the CDR3, the DNA is TGTGCCAGCACCCCGGGACTAGCTTTTCCGTTAGCCAAAAACATTCAGTACTTC. As protein: CASTPGLAFPLAKNIQYF.

The sample holds a few counts of this clonotype. The chain employs TRBV6-4 and TRBJ2-1, with D perhaps matching TRBD2 (6 bases). Trimming cost V 5 bases and J 1 base, with 24 bases left between them. The CDR3 length is 19 residues. Per germline, CDR1 MRHNA and CDR2 SNTAGT. The CDR3 loop is CASSPPRTPGRESYNEQFF. CDR3 DNA sequence: TGTGCCAGCAGTCCACCCCGAACACCGGGACGGGAGTCCTACAATGAGCAGTTCTTC.

This clonotype was counted a few times. The V call is TRBV11-2, the J call TRBJ2-2; the D gene is possibly TRBD2 (6 bases). The CDR3 is made up of 14 amino acids. V lost 3 bases and J 6 bases, leaving 11 bases between the germline ends. CDR1 is SGHAT and CDR2 is FQNNGV in the germline V gene. The DNA for the CDR3 is TGTGCCAGCAGCTTGGGGGGATTGGCCGGGGAGCTGTTTTTT. Translated: CASSLGGLAGELFF.

This clonotype has ten or more counts. V usage is TRBV14 and J usage is TRBJ2-3, with D unclear. CDR1 is SGHDN and CDR2 is FVKESK in the germline V gene. CDR3 length: 13 amino acids. Trimming removed 1 base at V and 6 bases at J, with 8 bases between. The CDR3 DNA reads TGTGCCAGCAGCCAAGCGGAGTACGATACGCAGTATTTT. As protein: CASSQAEYDTQYF.

The gene calls are TRBV20-1 and TRBJ2-7; 9 bases agree with TRBD1. J gave up 5 bases and V 6 bases, and 5 bases lay outside the gene matches. The germline V gene encodes CDR1 DFQATT and CDR2 SNEGSKA (reference sequence). The CDR3 runs to 12 residues. CDR3: CSARDRANEQYF. DNA for the CDR3: TGCAGTGCCCGGGACAGGGCAAACGAGCAGTACTTC.

In this sample, this clonotype turned up a few times. The CDR3 region has the DNA TGTGCCAGCGGCTCTTACAGGGGCCAAGAGACCCAGTACTTC. It codes for CASGSYRGQETQYF. The rearrangement links TRBV12-3 or TRBV12-4 to TRBJ2-5; 7 bases map to TRBD1. The length of the CDR3 is 14 residues. V trimming: 8 bases; J trimming: 1 base; junction bases outside the gene matches: 7.

The chain couples TRBV19 to TRBJ2-7; 11 bases line up with TRBD1. This CDR3 spans 14 amino acids. CDR1 and CDR2 from the germline V gene are LNHDA and SQIVND (reference sequence). V was clipped by 10 bases and J by 0 bases; unmatched bases: 5. The CDR3 is CANPGQGGSYEQYF. CDR3 nucleotide sequence: TGTGCCAACCCGGGACAGGGGGGCTCCTACGAGCAGTACTTC.

The chain has TRBV10-1 and TRBJ2-7; D perhaps matches TRBD1 (6 bases). The CDR3 extends over 13 amino acids. The V and J ends lost 4 bases and 3 bases respectively, with 10 bases between them. The germline CDR1 and CDR2 sequences are WNHNN and SYGVQD (reference sequence). The CDR3 sequence: CASSGQGYYEQYF. Here the CDR3 DNA reads TGCGCCAGCAGTGGGCAGGGGTACTACGAGCAGTACTTC.

The table lists this clonotype with many counts. The chain recombines TRBV7-2 with TRBJ2-3, with TRBD2 identical over 11 bases. The V and J ends lost 1 base and 5 bases, in that order; junction bases with no gene match: 5. The CDR3 length is 16 residues. CDR1 and CDR2 (germline): SGHTA, FQGNSA. In DNA form, the CDR3 reads TGTGCCAGCAGCTTAGTAGCGGGAGGGCCAGGAGATACGCAGTATTTT. Translating it yields CASSLVAGGPGDTQYF.

The genes are TRBV7-9 and TRBJ2-5, with 10 bases fitting TRBD2. V dropped 5 bases and J dropped 5; count of bases not matched to a gene: 11. Germline V CDR1 and CDR2: SEHNR, FQNEAQ (reference sequence). The CDR3 spans 16 residues. The CDR3: CASSTEPGLARETQYF. The CDR3 coding sequence is TGTGCCAGCAGCACCGAACCGGGACTAGCGAGGGAGACCCAGTACTTC.

The genes are TRBV7-9 and TRBJ2-5; D gene uncertain. This CDR3 contains 14 residues. Trimming pared 5 bases from V and 5 bases from J, leaving 15 bases between. Germline loops: CDR1 SEHNR, CDR2 FQNEAQ (reference sequence). CDR3 in amino acids: CASSGDHTRETQYF. The CDR3, as DNA: TGTGCCAGCAGCGGCGATCATACCAGGGAGACCCAGTACTTC. Combining the CDR3 with reference TRBV7-9 and TRBJ2-5 gives the whole variable domain DTGVSQNPRHKITKRGQNVTFRCDPISEHNRLYWYRQTLGQGPEFLTYFQNEAQLEKSRLLSDRFSAERPKGSFSTLEIQRTEQGDSAMYLCASSGDHTRETQYFGPGTRLLVL.

This clonotype was recorded at least ten times. The CDR3 loop reads CASSLRPGLEYNEQFF. The CDR3 DNA follows: TGTGCCAGCAGTCTCAGACCGGGACTAGAGTACAATGAGCAGTTCTTC. J is TRBJ2-1 and V is TRBV3-1, with 8 bases fitting TRBD2. The V segment lost 6 bases and the J segment 4 bases; nucleotides outside the gene matches: 11. This CDR3 comprises 16 residues. Germline values: CDR1 LGHDT, CDR2 YNNKEL (reference sequence).

The CDR3 loop reads CASSSLGGPTGELFF. CDR3 coding DNA: TGTGCCAGCAGCTCCCTTGGCGGCCCTACCGGGGAGCTGTTTTTT. The V gene is TRBV7-2, the J gene TRBJ2-2; D gene ambiguous. The CDR3 length is 15 residues. Looked up from germline, CDR1 is SGHTA and CDR2 is FQGNSA. The V end was cut by 4 bases, the J end by 5 bases, with 14 bases between.

The gene calls are TRBV7-2 and TRBJ2-3; no firm D call. The CDR3 runs to 15 residues. V was shortened by 4 bases and J by 1 base, with 12 bases between the two germline ends. Germline loops: CDR1 SGHTA, CDR2 FQGNSA. The CDR3 is CASSSTSWGTDTQYF. The CDR3, as DNA: TGTGCCAGCAGCTCAACCTCTTGGGGCACAGATACGCAGTATTTT. Complete variable domain (other parts from reference TRBV7-2 and TRBJ2-3): GAGVSQSPSNKVTEKGKDVELRCDPISGHTALYWYRQSLGQGLEFLIYFQGNSAPDKSGLPSDRFSAERTGGSVSTLTIQRTQQEDSAVYLCASSSTSWGTDTQYFGPGTRLTVL.

This clonotype has a handful of counts. The J gene is TRBJ1-1, the V gene TRBV10-3, with D possibly being TRBD1 (5 bases). V was clipped by 6 bases and J by 5 bases, with 13 bases between them. There are 13 residues in the CDR3. CDR1 is ENHRY, CDR2 SYGVKD, per germline. DNA for the CDR3: TGTGCCATCAGAGGGGAGAGCAGGACTGAAGCTTTCTTT. Protein sequence: CAIRGESRTEAFF.

This clonotype was counted only a few times. V is TRBV11-2 and J is TRBJ2-7; 8 nucleotides match TRBD2. This CDR3 comprises 18 residues. Germline values: CDR1 SGHAT, CDR2 FQNNGV. Trimming at V came to 5 bases and at J to 3 bases, leaving 18 bases not matched to a gene. The CDR3, as DNA: TGTGCCAGCAGCCCCATGGCAGGAGGCGCGGGAGGTATCTACGAGCAGTACTTC. Translating it yields CASSPMAGGAGGIYEQYF.

The table lists this clonotype with a few counts. The CDR3 spells CSATAQTNSYEQYF. CDR3 nucleotides: TGCAGTGCTACCGCTCAAACCAATTCCTACGAGCAGTACTTC. The chain recombines TRBV20-1 with TRBJ2-7; D ambiguous. Germline CDR1 and CDR2: DFQATT and SNEGSKA (reference sequence). This CDR3 has 14 residues. V shed 4 bases and J shed 1 base, with 14 bases lying between them.

This clonotype occurred a few times. This chain connects TRBV5-4 to TRBJ2-3, with 9 bases identical to TRBD2. Germline CDR1 SGHNT, CDR2 YYREEE (reference sequence). The CDR3 extends over 17 amino acids. With 5 bases clipped from V and 1 base from J, the junction kept 11 bases outside the gene matches. As DNA, the CDR3 is TGTGCCAGCAGTCCAAACCTAGCGGGAAGGGGCACAGATACGCAGTATTTT. Protein sequence: CASSPNLAGRGTDTQYF.

The sample holds many counts of this clonotype. The chain recombines TRBV5-1 with TRBJ2-1; 14 nucleotides align to TRBD2. The CDR3 is made up of 17 amino acids. The germline V gene has CDR1 SGHRS and CDR2 YFSETQ. J lost 9 bases, V lost 0 bases, and 8 bases had no gene match. CDR3 DNA: TGCGCCAGCAGCTTGGAAGGGACTAGCGGGAGTATTGGTGAGCAGTTCTTC. Amino acid sequence: CASSLEGTSGSIGEQFF.

The table lists this clonotype with a few counts. The chain links TRBV11-2 to TRBJ2-3; unclear D gene. Germline CDR1 and CDR2: SGHAT and FQNNGV. This CDR3 is built from 13 residues. Trimming removed 2 bases from V and 6 bases from J, with 9 bases in between. The CDR3 sequence is CASSLWGGDTQYF. The CDR3 region has the DNA TGTGCCAGCAGCTTATGGGGTGGGGATACGCAGTATTTT.

This clonotype was found a few times. The genes are TRBV19 and TRBJ2-3, with D perhaps matching TRBD1 or TRBD2 (5 bases each). The V end lost 5 bases, the J end lost 1 base, and 10 bases lay between the germline ends. CDR3 size: 14 residues. Germline V gene lookup returns CDR1 LNHDA and CDR2 SQIVND (reference sequence). The CDR3 spells CASSWGRRTDTQYF. In DNA form, the CDR3 reads TGTGCCAGTAGTTGGGGACGGCGCACAGATACGCAGTATTTT. The full variable domain, in which reference TRBV19 and TRBJ2-3 provide the parts outside the CDR3, is DGGITQSPKYLFRKEGQNVTLSCEQNLNHDAMYWYRQDPGQGLRLIYYSQIVNDFQKGDIAEGYSVSREKKESFPLTVTSAQKNPTAFYLCASSWGRRTDTQYFGPGTRLTVL.

This clonotype was observed a few times. This chain links TRBV7-9 with TRBJ2-7, with 7 bases lining up with TRBD2. The V and J ends lost 5 bases and 3 bases, in that order; junction bases with no gene match: 7. Germline CDR1 is SEHNR and CDR2 is FQNEAQ (reference sequence). The CDR3 runs to 14 residues. This CDR3 is CASSLREGLYEQYF. Written as DNA, the CDR3 is TGTGCCAGCAGCCTAAGGGAGGGCCTCTACGAGCAGTACTTC.

The chain employs TRBV5-1 and TRBJ2-2, with 8 nucleotides matching TRBD1. CDR3 length equals 16 residues. Germline CDR1 SGHRS, CDR2 YFSETQ. J was trimmed by 3 bases and V by 4 bases; bases with no gene match: 8. CDR3 bases: TGCGCCAGCAGCCCCCTCGGGACAGGACACACCGGGGAGCTGTTTTTT. Protein product: CASSPLGTGHTGELFF.